Described below is a single TCR beta chain sequence and its context. Positive CCR7 selection of CD45RO-negative cells yielded the naive CD8 cells, and terminally differentiated effector memory CD45RA+ cells were excluded. The sample comes from a study of shared clonotypes between healthy human individuals. Only in-frame clones appear in the TCRdb table, and some are missing; sequencing was by immunoSEQ multiplex PCR. Of about 2.1 million clones in the sample, about 93% were seen once. Trimming cost V 1 base and J 7 bases; bases outside gene matches: 7. Per the germline V gene, CDR1 is SGHNT and CDR2 is YENEEA. This CDR3 is 16 amino acids long.

V usage is TRBV11-3 and J usage is TRBJ2-1; 10 nucleotides align to TRBD1. The receptor was isolated from a man between 18 and 29 years old in good health. Some clones in this sample may be carry-over from other donors' samples. The sequenced sample was naive CD8+ T cells from PBMCs. CDR3 sequence: CASSLGQGAGSNEQFF. Here the CDR3 DNA reads TGTGCCAGCAGCTTAGGACAGGGGGCTGGTTCGAATGAGCAGTTCTTC.